The 16 T cell receptor beta chains below were found in one sample sequenced in a study of OX40 agonist ivuxolimab in advanced cancers. The assay was immunoSEQ multiplex PCR, and TCRdb's table has in-frame clones only and misses some. The table records about 100,000 clones, about 88% of them present only once. The sequencing used CD4+ or CD8+ T cells sorted from blood, collected in a trial of the OX40 agonist ivuxolimab. The origin of the receptors is an adult with an advanced solid tumor such as melanoma, head and neck, liver or kidney cancer.

The rearrangement links TRBV29-1 to TRBJ2-3, with 9 bases lining up with TRBD1. CDR1 is SQVTM, CDR2 ANQGSEA, per germline. V trimming: 7 bases; J trimming: 5 bases; junction bases outside the gene matches: 1. The CDR3 sequence is 11 residues long. The CDR3 region is CSATGGDTQYF. In DNA form, the CDR3 reads TGCAGCGCGACAGGGGGAGATACGCAGTATTTT.

The J gene is TRBJ2-7, the V gene TRBV5-1; 10 nucleotides line up with TRBD2. In germline, CDR1 is SGHRS, CDR2 YFSETQ. The CDR3 has 16 residues. Trimming removed 0 bases from V and 7 bases from J; junction bases left unmatched: 10. This chain's CDR3 is CASSLGPSGGRREQYF. In DNA, the CDR3 is TGCGCCAGCAGCTTGGGTCCTAGCGGGGGCCGCCGTGAGCAGTACTTC. The full variable domain, rest sourced from reference TRBV5-1 and TRBJ2-7, is KAGVTQTPRYLIKTRGQQVTLSCSPISGHRSVSWYQQTPGQGLQFLFEYFSETQRNKGNFPGRFSGRQFSNSRSEMNVSTLELGDSALYLCASSLGPSGGRREQYFGPGTRLTVT.

The chain uses TRBV6-6 and TRBJ1-2; a weak D match, TRBD1 (5 bases). V was cut by 8 bases and J by 2 bases, with 12 bases left in between. This CDR3 comprises 13 residues. Germline V CDR1 and CDR2: MNHNY, SVGAGI (reference sequence). CDR3 coding DNA: TGTGCCAGCCGGCAGGGATCCAACTATGGCTACACCTTC. Its protein is CASRQGSNYGYTF.

The rearrangement uses TRBV7-9 and TRBJ2-7; 8 nucleotides match TRBD1. Germline V CDR1 and CDR2: SEHNR, FQNEAQ (reference sequence). With 8 bases clipped from V and 5 bases from J, the junction kept 11 bases outside the gene matches. This CDR3 is 14 amino acids long. CDR3 loop: CASVAGQGFHEQYF. The DNA for the CDR3 is TGTGCCAGCGTCGCCGGACAGGGATTCCACGAGCAGTACTTC.

This clone was observed once. This sequence joins TRBV30 and TRBJ1-4; D gene uncertain. The CDR3 is 12 residues long. Trimming took off 2 bases at V and 3 bases at J, with 4 bases between the two ends. Germline CDR1 GTSNPN, CDR2 SVGIG (reference sequence). The CDR3 DNA sequence: TGTGCCTGGAGTACGGCTAATGAAAAACTGTTTTTT. This sequence encodes CAWSTANEKLFF.

This sequence joins TRBV30 and TRBJ1-2, with TRBD1 as a possible D gene (6 bases). Trimming removed 4 bases at V and 5 bases at J, with 17 bases between. Germline lookup yields CDR1 GTSNPN and CDR2 SVGIG (reference sequence). This CDR3 contains 14 residues. DNA of the CDR3: TGTGCCTGGACCCAATACAGGGTCGGATATGGCTACACCTTC. The encoded protein is CAWTQYRVGYGYTF. Variable domain in full (rest from reference TRBV30 and TRBJ1-2): SQTIHQWPATLVQPVGSPLSLECTVEGTSNPNLYWYRQAAGRGLQLLFYSVGIGQISSEVPQNLSASRPQDRQFILSSKKLLLSDSGFYLCAWTQYRVGYGYTFGSGTRLTVV.

The gene calls are TRBV5-1 and TRBJ1-1, with 9 bases identical to TRBD1. The germline gives CDR1 SGHRS, CDR2 YFSETQ. V shed 0 bases and J 3 bases; nucleotides not matched to a gene: 0. The CDR3 is 14 residues long. Here the CDR3 DNA reads TGCGCCAGCAGCTTGGACAGGGGGCACACTGAAGCTTTCTTT. This encodes CASSLDRGHTEAFF.

The V and J genes are TRBV7-8 and TRBJ2-6; 7 bases fit TRBD2. Germline trimming cut 5 bases from V and 0 bases from J; bases unmatched to any gene: 10. This CDR3 contains 18 residues. Germline V CDR1 and CDR2: SGHVS, FQNEAQ. The CDR3, as DNA: TGTGCCAGCAGCCGATCGGGGGGTCCGAACTCTGGGGCCAACGTCCTGACTTTC. Encoded protein: CASSRSGGPNSGANVLTF.

This sequence joins TRBV7-9 and TRBJ1-6, with TRBD1 matching over 8 bases. With 5 bases clipped from V and 9 bases from J, the junction kept 6 bases outside the gene matches. The CDR3 length is 14 residues. Germline CDR1 and CDR2: SEHNR and FQNEAQ (reference sequence). The CDR3 is CASSATGVGSPLHF. CDR3 sequence (DNA): TGTGCCAGCAGCGCGACAGGGGTCGGTTCACCCCTCCACTTT.

The CDR3 DNA reads as TGTGCTAGTGGTTTGGTACCTGGTCCCATAGCGTCCCCCGGGGAGCTGTTTTTT. It codes for CASGLVPGPIASPGELFF. This sequence joins TRBV12-5 and TRBJ2-2, with TRBD2 as a possible D gene (5 bases). Deletions cut 0 bases from V and 6 bases from J, with 20 bases between. Germline V gene data show CDR1 as LGHNT and CDR2 as FRNRAP. The CDR3 has 18 residues.

This clone was seen a handful of times. The genes are TRBV5-4 and TRBJ2-1; the match to TRBD2 covers 10 bases. The ends lost 5 bases at V and 9 bases at J; junction bases unmatched: 5. The germline gives CDR1 SGHNT, CDR2 YYREEE (reference sequence). CDR3 size: 13 residues. The DNA for the CDR3 is TGTGCCAGCAGACGTAGGACTAGCGGTGAGCAGTTCTTC. Translated: CASRRRTSGEQFF.

As for this clone: Other nucleotide sequences from this sample produce the same CDR3. The chain employs TRBV7-9 and TRBJ2-3; 9 bases are a match to TRBD2. The CDR3 is made up of 15 amino acids. V dropped 5 bases and J dropped 0; count of bases not matched to a gene: 3. The V gene's germline CDR1 is SEHNR and CDR2 FQNEAQ (reference sequence). CDR3 protein: CASSTTSGSTDTQYF. DNA of the CDR3: TGTGCCAGCAGCACTACTAGCGGGAGCACAGATACGCAGTATTTT.

The chain uses TRBV7-2 and TRBJ1-2, with D hard to call. Looked up from germline, CDR1 is SGHTA and CDR2 is FQGNSA. The CDR3 has 13 amino acids. V lost 4 bases and J lost 3, with 9 bases in between. The CDR3 bases are TGTGCCAGCAGCTCCCCCGGGGACTATGGCTACACCTTC. It is translated as CASSSPGDYGYTF.

The rearrangement links TRBV30 to TRBJ1-3; 7 bases align to TRBD1. V shed 2 bases and J 0 bases; nucleotides not matched to a gene: 7. The germline V gene encodes CDR1 GTSNPN and CDR2 SVGIG (reference sequence). This CDR3 has 16 residues. The CDR3 DNA is TGTGCCTGGAGTCGGCAGGGGGGAAGCTCTGGAAACACCATATATTTT. As protein: CAWSRQGGSSGNTIYF. The complete variable domain, with remaining parts taken from reference TRBV30 and TRBJ1-3, reads SQTIHQWPATLVQPVGSPLSLECTVEGTSNPNLYWYRQAAGRGLQLLFYSVGIGQISSEVPQNLSASRPQDRQFILSSKKLLLSDSGFYLCAWSRQGGSSGNTIYFGEGSWLTVV.

The J gene is TRBJ2-7, the V gene TRBV28; 13 bases fit TRBD2. The CDR3 has 16 amino acids. Germline V lookup: CDR1 MDHEN, CDR2 SYDVKM. V lost 6 bases and J lost 4; bases outside the gene matches: 9. The CDR3 DNA reads TGTGCCAGCAGAGCTCCGGGACTAGCGGGGAAGTACGAGCAGTACTTC. This translates into CASRAPGLAGKYEQYF.

The gene calls are TRBV5-5 and TRBJ2-1; D may be TRBD2 (6 bases). V shed 0 bases and J shed 5 bases, with 15 bases lying between them. CDR1 SGHKS and CDR2 YYEKEE come from the germline V gene (reference sequence). This CDR3 contains 16 residues. CDR3 residues: CASSLVGGITNNEQFF. The CDR3 DNA reads TGTGCCAGCAGCTTGGTCGGCGGGATCACTAACAATGAGCAGTTCTTC.